This T cell receptor beta chain was identified in a study of blood T cell repertoires in COVID-19. At the level of the study: The United States, Italy and Spain were the sources of the acute and convalescent COVID-19 samples. T cells, B-cell-depleted T cells, or PBMCs provided the cDNA or gDNA that served as material.

Only one count was recorded for this clone. In the authors' methods: Researchers report that nucleated cell counts were estimated from reference gene primer amplification. Here immunoSEQ multiplex PCR was the method, and the copy in TCRdb shows in-frame clones only, minus some. D and trimming were read from the DNA, whereas the V and J calls and clone size are those reported in that table. The table records approximately 77,000 clones, about four fifths of them present only once. Germline CDR1 reads LNHDA; CDR2 reads SQIVND (reference sequence). V was cut by 10 bases and J by 4 bases, with 13 bases left in between. This CDR3 contains 12 residues.

The receptor comes from a woman in her sixties with acute or convalescent COVID-19. Source material: peripheral blood. The V and J genes are TRBV19 and TRBJ1-1, with D unclear. The CDR3 DNA reads TGTGCCACGAACCGAGGGAGCACTGAAGCTTTCTTT. Amino acid sequence: CATNRGSTEAFF.